This T cell receptor beta chain stems from a study of cytomegalovirus exposure and HLA in healthy donors. The length of the CDR3 is 13 residues. V lost 3 bases and J lost 8; bases outside the gene matches: 6. Per the germline V gene, CDR1 is MRHNA and CDR2 is SNTAGT. This clone appeared a single time. Its antigen is not identified. The primer mix had 60 Vbeta and 13 Jbeta primers. Under the authors' procedure: An analysis that came later counted around 80 million unique TCR beta chains, roughly 11 million shared. Sequencing was performed with immunoSEQ multiplex PCR; in TCRdb, only in-frame clones are kept and a portion is missing. V, J and clone size are taken as reported in that table, and D and trimming were inferred from the DNA itself. The sample contains about 110,000 clones, roughly 70% of which appear only once. Each of the donors was a healthy bone marrow donor. General study points: HLA alleles showed associations with 16,951 TCR beta sequences in a later analysis, at a 0.05 false discovery rate. The listing of about 150 TCR beta chains classed them as cytomegalovirus-associated.

This chain connects TRBV6-4 to TRBJ1-2, with 7 bases lining up with TRBD1. This receptor was taken from a woman aged 25 to 39 in good health and CMV-seronegative. The sample comprised PBMCs. This CDR3 reads CASSESRGSGYTF. CDR3 bases: TGTGCCAGCAGTGAAAGCAGGGGGAGCGGCTACACCTTC.